This T cell receptor (beta chain) was identified in a study of shared clonotypes between healthy human individuals. Findings and limits, study-wide: In this cohort, only blood was sampled, and tissue repertoires likely differ. Among non-shared clonotypes, generation probabilities were lower than among those shared by all four donors.

Germline CDR1 reads SEHNR; CDR2 reads FQNEAQ (reference sequence). The CDR3 covers 17 residues. Libraries were prepared by immunoSEQ multiplex PCR; TCRdb keeps only in-frame clonotypes and omits some of them. The table shows about a million clones, with approximately 80% occurring only once. Concerning this clone itself: Antigen: not known.

Healthy and HIV-negative, the adult donors had no recent acute infections or vaccinations. Naive CD4+ cells were CD45RA-selected; the remaining cells were memory. The sequenced material came from memory CD4+ T cells from PBMCs. Subset given: CD45RA-negative fraction. The clonotype comes from a man younger than 35 in good health. Some clones in this sample may be carry-over from other donors' samples. This sequence joins TRBV7-9 and TRBJ2-5, with no clear D. TRBJ2-7 matches the DNA end more closely, so the J call is doubtful. The CDR3 DNA sequence: TGTGCCAGCAGCCACCCGACCCGCAGGCAGCTAAACTACGAGCAGTACTTC. This codes for CASSHPTRRQLNYEQYF.